This T cell receptor (beta chain) came from a study of blood T cell repertoires in COVID-19. Background on the study: Researchers got acute and convalescent COVID-19 samples from the United States, Italy and Spain. Sample material is recorded as cDNA or gDNA derived from T cells, B-cell-depleted T cells, or PBMCs.

Authors' processing steps: Nucleated cell number was recorded as an estimate derived from reference gene primer amplification. Assay used: immunoSEQ multiplex PCR; TCRdb lists only in-frame clones, some missing. Clone size and V and J calls were adopted from that table, with D and trimming inferred from the DNA. The sample carries tens of thousands of clones, about 90% recorded once. The sequenced material came from peripheral blood. This receptor was obtained from a human donor with active COVID-19. The donor label of this sample is uncertain.

CDR3 coding DNA: TGTGCCAGCAGCAAAGGGCCCGGGGCGGGGGGGCCCTTGTCGGGCGAGCAGTACTTC. As protein: CASSKGPGAGGPLSGEQYF. The chain joins TRBV7-2 to TRBJ2-7; 9 bases match TRBD2. Germline values: CDR1 SGHTA, CDR2 FQGNSA. The trim removed 5 bases at V and 6 bases at J, leaving 23 bases unmatched. The CDR3 consists of 19 residues.